Sequencing of this T cell receptor (beta chain) was carried out in a study of blood T cell repertoires in COVID-19. Study as a whole: Samples of COVID-19 (acute and convalescent) were obtained from the United States, Italy and Spain. Nucleic acid was either cDNA or gDNA, and it came from T cells, B-cell-depleted T cells, or PBMCs.

Authors' processing steps: By means of reference gene primer amplification, nucleated cell counts were estimated. TCRdb's table, derived via immunoSEQ multiplex PCR, lists solely in-frame clones and lacks some. That table gives V, J and clone size, and the DNA gave D and trimming. Of fewer than 200,000 clones in the sample, more than 75% are singletons; the top ten hold around 1.9%. This CDR3 has 14 amino acids. Germline-derived CDR1 and CDR2 are MRHNA and SNTAGT. With V trimmed by 9 bases and J by 7 bases, 10 bases remained unmatched. The sequencing input was peripheral blood. The source of this sequence is a man over 45 who had recovered from COVID-19. The V and J genes are TRBV6-4 and TRBJ2-1; 9 positions match TRBD1. CDR3 bases: TGTGCCAGAGGGGGACAGGGTACAATTAATGAGCAGTTCTTC. Translating it yields CARGGQGTINEQFF.